This note documents a single T cell receptor (beta chain) sequence. No antigen is known for it. There are no base qualities to consult, and no much larger clone falls within one base. The sample's treatment or condition label, in plain terms: allogeneic hematopoietic cell transplantation with graft depleted of TCRalphabeta T cells and CD19 B cells. Transplant recipients were children who received TCRalphabeta/CD19-depleted allogeneic hematopoietic cell grafts. The junction carries 14 bases between V and J, which are trimmed by 9 bases and 8 bases respectively. The CDR3 covers 12 residues, taking in both the cysteine and the phenylalanine. Only CDR3 DNA remains: 36 bases, in frame from the first base. Sequences MGHDK (CDR1) and SYGVNS (CDR2) are obtained from the germline V gene. Libraries were built with PCR. The sequencer was an Illumina HiSeq 2500. Molecular barcoding was employed in the preparation of TCR libraries, with unique molecular identifiers being used to normalize TCRbeta repertoire quantification. The raw public reads went through TCRdb reprocessing: fastp at Q25, MiXCR clone calling, in-frame beta chains kept. Every CDR3 protein is listed once, alongside the most common genes and DNA of its rows. In this sample the table shows some 180,000 distinct CDR3 sequences, approximately 6.3% of which occur a single time. The ten largest clones represent about 6% of the sample.

This specimen belongs to a study of T-cell reconstitution after alpha-beta-depleted transplantation in children (TCRdb year 2016). Concerning the study at large: The study quantitatively tracked T-cell immune reconstitution after TCRalphabeta/CD19-depleted allogeneic hematopoietic cell transplantation in children using TCR repertoire profiling. Study-level results and caveats: About two months after transplant, the apparently early recovery of alphabetaT-cell counts reportedly depended on just several hundred clones that had expanded rapidly and came from non-depleted graft cells. The frequencies of hyperexpanded clones fell over the following months, and after one year, T-cell counts and TCRbeta diversity were mostly attributed to newly produced T cells. In some patients, high TCRbeta diversity at day 60 was attributed to recipient T cells and intrathymic progenitors that had survived conditioning.

The TCR sequence derives from a boy aged 2 to 10 with acute lymphoblastic leukemia, due to receive a stem cell transplant. The sequencing here drew on PBMCs, taken before TCRalphabeta/CD19-depleted stem cell transplant. Recombination connected TRBV25-1 to TRBJ2-1; a weak D assignment points to TRBD1 (5 bases agree). CDR3 region: CASGAFWDEQFF. The nucleotides are TGTGCCAGTGGGGCATTTTGGGATGAGCAGTTCTTC.